This passage covers 8 T cell receptor beta chains from one sample sequenced in a study of tumor-infiltrating lymphocytes in primary liver carcinoma (dated by TCRdb to 2016 to 2017). Blood RNA was extracted from unsorted whole blood with TRIzol reagent; germline DNA came from the DNeasy Blood & Tissue kit. Sequencing was performed on an Illumina HiSeq 2500. A constant-region primer and ProtoScript II reverse transcriptase were used to reverse-transcribe TCRbeta-specific cDNA from roughly 0.5 ug total RNA. TCRbeta libraries were built with three nested multiplex PCR rounds, a slightly modified ARM-PCR procedure. Each of the first two PCR rounds ran for 10 cycles and used multiplex TRBV1-TRBV30 forward primers together with a Cbeta reverse primer. Starting from the raw public reads, TCRdb applied fastp trimming at Q25, assembled clones with MiXCR and retained in-frame beta chains. All rows with the same CDR3 protein become a single entry with the most common DNA and genes. This sample lists 300,000 to 350,000 distinct CDR3 sequences; roughly three fifths were detected once. The ten largest clones add up to approximately 15% of the sample.

The sequenced material came from peripheral blood. These TCRs come from a woman aged 30 to 39 with primary liver carcinoma and hepatitis B virus infection.

The chain recombines TRBV12-3 or TRBV12-4 with TRBJ1-6, with unresolved D. CDR3 length: 13 amino acids. Deletions cut 3 bases from V and 11 bases from J, with 11 bases between. The CDR3 sequence is CASSLAGSAPLHF. CDR3 DNA: TGTGCCAGCAGTTTGGCAGGCTCGGCACCCCTCCACTTT.

Note on this clonotype: A much more abundant neighbour one base away suggests this may be a read error. It is unclear where the CDR3 begins or ends on the DNA, so no DNA is shown, and the CDR3 is as TCRdb lists it. The chain joins TRBV5-4 to TRBJ2-6. CDR1 is SGHNT, CDR2 YYREEE, per germline (reference sequence). 17 amino acids form the CDR3, both terminal residues included. Here the CDR3 reads CASSLDTVGSGANVLIF.

Turning to this clonotype: This may be a read error, as it is one base from a much larger clone. The chain joins TRBV4-3 to TRBJ1-2; unclear D gene. This CDR3 has 15 amino acids. Germline values: CDR1 LGHNA, CDR2 YSLEER. CDR3 nucleotides: TGCACCAGCAGCCAAGAGTTAAAAAAACTCCTCATTGGCACCTTC. Encoded protein: CTSSQELKKLLIGTF.

V usage is TRBV6-2 or TRBV6-3 and J usage is TRBJ2-1, with D perhaps TRBD1 (5 bases). Looked up from germline, CDR1 is MNHEY and CDR2 is SVGEGT. The CDR3 covers 14 residues. Trimming stripped 4 bases from V and 6 bases from J, with 13 bases between. The CDR3 coding sequence is TGTGCCAGCAGTTCCGCCATAGGGGCCAATGAGCAGTTCTTC. Translated, it gives CASSSAIGANEQFF.

A remark on this clonotype: A much larger clone sits a single nucleotide away, making a read error possible. The chain joins TRBV4-3 to TRBJ2-5, with 8 bases lining up with TRBD1. V lost 3 bases to trimming and J lost 7 bases; unmatched junction nucleotides: 7. The length of the CDR3 is 14 residues. Germline lookup yields CDR1 LGHNA and CDR2 YSLEER. The CDR3 region has the DNA TGCGCCAGCAGCCAGTCAGGGGGCGGCGTGACCCAGTACTTC. Amino acid sequence: CASSQSGGGVTQYF.

This clonotype was recorded at least ten times. V and J are TRBV12-3 or TRBV12-4 and TRBJ2-3; D gene ambiguous. The V gene lost 3 bases and the J gene lost 3 bases, with 19 bases spanning the gap. The CDR3 covers 17 residues. DNA for the CDR3: TGTGCCAGCAGTTTTCGGTTCCCTGGTATTTGGACAGATACGCAGTATTTT. Translating gives CASSFRFPGIWTDTQYF.

Concerning this clonotype: Germline is not matched at one junction end, which may reflect a read error. This rearrangement joins TRBV10-3 to TRBJ2-7, with 7 bases that match TRBD2. This CDR3 is built from 13 residues. Germline V gene sequence: CDR1 ENHRY, CDR2 SYGVKD. In nucleotides, the CDR3 is TGTGTCATCCATGCTAGCGGTGCGGGAGAGCAGTACTTC. Translated, it gives CVIHASGAGEQYF.

In the case of this clonotype: This may stem from a read error, because a much larger clone lies one nucleotide away. The chain uses TRBV4-1 and TRBJ2-7, with 9 positions matching TRBD2. The ends lost 3 bases at V and 4 bases at J; junction bases unmatched: 10. Germline V gene sequence: CDR1 MGHRA, CDR2 YSYEKL. The CDR3 covers 16 residues. CDR3 in DNA: TGCGCCAGCAGCCACCCCGTGAGTAGCGGGAGTTACGAGCAGTACTTC. It translates to CASSHPVSSGSYEQYF.